These 4 T cell receptor beta chains were all obtained from the same sample, sequenced in a study of patients and donors after allogeneic stem cell transplantation. TCRdb passed the RT-PCR reads through MiXCR, listing each CDR3 protein once. The table has 150,000 to 250,000 distinct CDR3 sequences, 41% seen once. Specimen: blood, either unsorted or a sorted T cell fraction (not recorded which). These receptors all stem from a human donor who was either an allogeneic HSCT recipient or a stem cell or donor lymphocyte infusion donor (not recorded which). It is not recorded whose cells these are; they may come from a transplant donor.

This clonotype was seen more than once but under ten times. The CDR3 sequence: CASSPLAVGENTEAFF. CDR3 sequence (DNA): TGTGCCAGCTCCCCTCTCGCCGTGGGGGAGAACACTGAAGCTTTCTTT. The genes are TRBV18 and TRBJ1-1; TRBD1 is a possible D gene (5 bases). V was cut by 6 bases and J by 1 base, with 18 bases left in between. The germline CDR1 and CDR2 sequences are KGHSH and LQKENI. The CDR3 extends over 16 amino acids. The entire variable domain, with the rest obtained from reference TRBV18 and TRBJ1-1, is as follows: NAGVMQNPRHLVRRRGQEARLRCSPMKGHSHVYWYRQLPEEGLKFMVYLQKENIIDESGMPKERFSAEFPKEGPSILRIQQVVRGDSAAYFCASSPLAVGENTEAFFGQGTRLTVV.

This chain uses TRBV7-2 with TRBJ1-1, with TRBD1 as a possible D gene (6 bases). Trimming shortened V by 3 bases and J by 2 bases, and 16 bases separated the two germline ends. CDR1 SGHTA and CDR2 FQGNSA come from the germline V gene. The CDR3 contains 16 residues. CDR3 nucleotide sequence: TGTGCCAGCAGCTTCACCCTCGGGGGGCGTAACACTGAAGCTTTCTTT. As protein: CASSFTLGGRNTEAFF.

This clonotype occurred a few times. The chain uses TRBV29-1 and TRBJ1-2; no clear D. The CDR3 is made up of 9 amino acids. The V end lost 4 bases, the J end lost 8 bases, and 5 bases lay between the germline ends. Per germline, CDR1 SQVTM and CDR2 ANQGSEA. CDR3 in amino acids: CSVAPGYTF. The CDR3 DNA reads as TGCAGCGTTGCCCCAGGCTACACCTTC.

A few counts support this clonotype. This may come from a read error, since a much larger clone is one base off. The V gene is TRBV7-2, the J gene TRBJ2-5; D gene unclear. Between the trimmed V and J ends, which lost 1 base and 7 bases, there was a span of 4 bases. Germline CDR1 SGHTA, CDR2 FQGNSA. The CDR3 length is 11 residues. CDR3 sequence (DNA): TGTGCCAGCAGCTTAGAAGGGACCCAGTACTTC. This encodes CASSLEGTQYF.